The rows below give T cell receptor beta chains drawn from one sample of a study of T-cell reconstitution after alpha-beta-depleted transplantation in children. TCRdb reprocessed the PCR reads via MiXCR and lists one record per CDR3 protein. The repertoire includes 540,000 or so distinct CDR3 sequences, 23% of them detected once, and roughly 15% sits in the top ten. Sample: PBMCs, mostly from graft donor cells, taken 360 days after TCRalphabeta/CD19-depleted stem cell transplant. These receptors all stem from a boy under two years old who had a stem cell transplant for acute myeloid leukemia, so the T cells may come from the graft donor. Both conserved end residues are part of each CDR3. Each record gives: clone size, D gene, V gene, J gene, CDR3 DNA, CDR3 protein. A D gene is named only where the DNA matches it firmly. Not every row has a clone size; where given, it reads once, few, many or a size class.

>.|TRBD1|TRBV15|TRBJ1-1
TGTGCCACCAGCACCCGGACAGGGCAAAACACTGAAGCTTTCTTT
CATSTRTGQNTEAFF
>few|TRBD2|TRBV20-1|TRBJ2-7
TGCAGTGCTCTAACCGGACTAGCGGGGGGGGCCAGCTCCTACGAGCAGTACTTC
CSALTGLAGGASSYEQYF
>.|.|TRBV4-2|TRBJ2-5
TGTGCCAGCAGCCAAGAGTCAGAGACCCAGTACTTC
CASSQESETQYF
>few|.|TRBV20-1|TRBJ1-5
TGCAGTGCCTGGGCAAATTATAATCAGCCCCAGCATTTT
CSAWANYNQPQHF
>few|.|TRBV14|TRBJ1-6
TGTGCCAGCAGCCAATTTCAGGGCTCCTATAATTCACCCCTCCACTTT
CASSQFQGSYNSPLHF
>few|.|TRBV12-3/TRBV12-4|TRBJ1-5
TGTGCCAGCACCTCTGGACAGTCTAATCAGCCCCAGCATTTT
CASTSGQSNQPQHF
>.|TRBD1|TRBV29-1|TRBJ1-5
TGCAGCGTACAGGGGGCAAATCAGCCCCAGCATTTT
CSVQGANQPQHF
>few|TRBD1|TRBV5-1|TRBJ2-5
TGCGCCAGCAGCTCCGTTCTCGACAGGGACCAAGAGACCCAGTACTTC
CASSSVLDRDQETQYF
>many|TRBD2|TRBV12-3/TRBV12-4|TRBJ2-1
TGTGCCAGCAGCTCTAGCGGGGGGGTGCCTCAGTTCTTC
CASSSSGGVPQFF
>many|.|TRBV19|TRBJ2-7
TGTGCCAGTAGTACTTCCCCCGTGTCCTACGAGCAGTACTTC
CASSTSPVSYEQYF
>.|.|TRBV12-3/TRBV12-4|TRBJ2-5
TGTGCCAGCAGTCCGTACAATTCTCAAGAGACCCAGTACTTC
CASSPYNSQETQYF
>many|.|TRBV29-1|TRBJ2-1
TGCAGCGTTGAAGATTTGAGGGGGGCGGGCAATGAGCAGTTCTTC
CSVEDLRGAGNEQFF
>many|TRBD1|TRBV29-1|TRBJ1-2
TGCAGCGTTGTATCGGACAGGGGAGGCTATGGCTACACCTTC
CSVVSDRGGYGYTF
>.|TRBD2|TRBV20-1|TRBJ2-2
TGCAGTGCGTCTATAGCGGGGGCCGTCGGGGAGCTGTTTTTT
CSASIAGAVGELFF
>many|TRBD1|TRBV20-1|TRBJ1-6
TGCAGTGCTAGAGAAAGCCGGGGACAGGCTAATTCACCCCTCCACTTT
CSARESRGQANSPLHF
>.|TRBD1|TRBV6-2/TRBV6-3|TRBJ2-2
TGTGCCACCGAACAGGGGGGCCTGCTCAACACCGGGGAGCTGTTTTTT
CATEQGGLLNTGELFF
>few|.|TRBV20-1|TRBJ2-7
TGCAGTGCTACGCCCGCCAACGAGCAGTACTTC
CSATPANEQYF
>.|.|TRBV21-1|TRBJ1-5
TGTGCCAGCATCCCGGGACAGGACTATCAGCCCCAGCATTTT
CASIPGQDYQPQHF
>many|TRBD1|TRBV12-3/TRBV12-4|TRBJ2-5
TGTGCCAGCAGTCTAGGGACAGGGGCCATGAGAGAGACCCAGTACTTC
CASSLGTGAMRETQYF
>.|.|TRBV4-3|TRBJ2-2
TGCGCCAGCAGCCAAGATGGAGGGATAACGAACACCGGGGAGCTGTTTTTT
CASSQDGGITNTGELFF
>.|TRBD2|TRBV10-3|TRBJ2-7
TGTGCCACCGTCCTAGCGGGGACCTACGAGCAGTACTTC
CATVLAGTYEQYF
>.|.|TRBV7-9|TRBJ2-5
TGTGCCAGCAGCTTATCTTTTCTCCAAGAGACCCAGTACTTC
CASSLSFLQETQYF
>once|TRBD1|TRBV27|TRBJ2-7
TGTGCCAGCAGTTACACCGGGACAGGTTCCTACGAGCAGTACTTC
CASSYTGTGSYEQYF
>few|TRBD1|TRBV20-1|TRBJ2-1
TGCAGTGCTCGGGGACAGGGGTCCTACAATGAGCAGTTCTTC
CSARGQGSYNEQFF
>many|TRBD2|TRBV7-9|TRBJ2-7
TGTGCCAGCAGCTCCAGCAGGACTAGCTCCGACGAGCAGTACTTC
CASSSSRTSSDEQYF
>many|.|TRBV24-1|TRBJ2-1
TGTGCCACCAGTGATACAGACGAGCAGTTCTTC
CATSDTDEQFF
>many|TRBD2|TRBV6-1|TRBJ2-1
TGTGCCAGCAGAAAGGGGTCCGGGACTAGCGGGAATGAGCAGTTCTTC
CASRKGSGTSGNEQFF
>many|.|TRBV20-1|TRBJ2-3
TGCAGTGCCGCTGAGGGAAGGTCTACAGATACGCAGTATTTT
CSAAEGRSTDTQYF
>.|.|TRBV7-2|TRBJ2-7
TGTGCCAGCAGCCCACCCTCGGCGGGGGAGCAGTACTTC
CASSPPSAGEQYF